Listed below are T cell receptor beta chains from one sample, sequenced in a study of cytomegalovirus exposure and HLA in healthy donors. Libraries were prepared by immunoSEQ multiplex PCR; TCRdb keeps only in-frame clonotypes and omits some of them. In all, the sample yields tens of thousands of clones. Sequencing was carried out using PBMCs. Every receptor here comes from a boy aged 5-17 years in good health and CMV-seronegative. Both conserved end residues are part of each CDR3. D genes are given only for firm matches.

TRBV25-1	TRBJ2-7	-	TGTGCCAGCAGTGAAGGTGGGGGGATCCGCACCTACGAGCAGTACTTC	CASSEGGGIRTYEQYF
TRBV18	TRBJ1-5	-	TGTGCCAGCTCCTCGATCGGGACTTTCAATAGCAATCAGCCCCAGCATTTT	CASSSIGTFNSNQPQHF
TRBV11-2	TRBJ2-7	-	TGTGCCAGCAGCTTAGGCCAGATCTACGAGCAGTACTTC	CASSLGQIYEQYF
TRBV4-2	TRBJ2-1	-	TGTGCCAGCAGCCAAGCACTAGCCGTGTACAATGAGCAGTTCTTC	CASSQALAVYNEQFF
TRBV7-9	TRBJ2-7	-	TGTGCCAGCAGCTTAGTGGGACAACCTTTCTACGAGCAGTACTTC	CASSLVGQPFYEQYF
TRBV30	TRBJ1-3	-	TGTGCCTGGAGTGCAGGGACTGGAAACACCATATATTTT	CAWSAGTGNTIYF
TRBV11-2	TRBJ1-5	-	TGTGCCAGCAGCAGCCTCAGGGGCCCAAATCAGCCCCAGCATTTT	CASSSLRGPNQPQHF
TRBV30	TRBJ2-1	TRBD2	TGTGCCTGGAGCATAGCCACCGGGACTATGGACAATGAGCAGTTCTTC	CAWSIATGTMDNEQFF
TRBV11-2	TRBJ2-3	-	TGTGCCAGCAGCACCCTTCCCGGTGAGGGAAGCACAGATACGCAGTATTTT	CASSTLPGEGSTDTQYF
TRBV10-3	TRBJ2-2	-	TGTGCCATCAGTGAGTCTCAGGCTCAGAACACCGGGGAGCTGTTTTTT	CAISESQAQNTGELFF
TRBV7-9	TRBJ2-5	-	TGTGCCAGCAGCTTAAAGAGGGCGACAGGTGGGCAAGAGACCCAGTACTTC	CASSLKRATGGQETQYF
TRBV6-4	TRBJ1-2	-	TGTGCCAGCAGTGCACAGGGCCTTGGCTACACCTTC	CASSAQGLGYTF
TRBV6-1	TRBJ2-7	-	TGTGCCAGCATAAAGCGCGGATTAGACGAGCAGTACTTC	CASIKRGLDEQYF
TRBV6-1	TRBJ1-3	TRBD1	TGTGCCAGCAGCGAACAGGGGGCGGCTGGAAACACCATATATTTT	CASSEQGAAGNTIYF
TRBV7-9	TRBJ2-7	TRBD1	TGTGCCAGCAGCTCACGAGGACAGGGTCGGGACGAGCAGTACTTC	CASSSRGQGRDEQYF
TRBV6-1	TRBJ2-7	-	TGTGCCAGCAGTTCAGGGTTGTATTCCCTCGAGCAGTACTTC	CASSSGLYSLEQYF
TRBV30	TRBJ1-1	-	TGTGCCTGGAGTCCATTAACGCCAGGGAACACTGAAGCTTTCTTT	CAWSPLTPGNTEAFF
TRBV7-6	TRBJ2-3	TRBD2	TGTGCCAGCAGCTTACCAGCGGGAAGCACAGATACGCAGTATTTT	CASSLPAGSTDTQYF
TRBV30	TRBJ1-5	TRBD1	TGTGCCTGGAGTACGGGACAGGGCTCGTTTAGCAATCAGCCCCAGCATTTT	CAWSTGQGSFSNQPQHF
TRBV19	TRBJ2-2	TRBD2	TGTGCCAGTAGTATAGAGGGACTAGGAGGGGCCGGGGAGCTGTTTTTT	CASSIEGLGGAGELFF
TRBV4-2	TRBJ2-1	TRBD1	TGTGCCAGCAGCCAACTTGGGCAGGGGGTATACAATGAGCAGTTCTTC	CASSQLGQGVYNEQFF
TRBV19	TRBJ2-1	TRBD1	TGTGCCAGTAGTATAGGGACGGGACAGGGGGATGTCGATGAGCAGTTCTTC	CASSIGTGQGDVDEQFF
TRBV2	TRBJ2-7	TRBD1	TGTGCCAGCAGTCCTGACAGGGGGATAAGATCCTACGAGCAGTACTTC	CASSPDRGIRSYEQYF
TRBV18	TRBJ1-1	-	TGTGCCAGCACGGTTGAGGGGGACGGAGGAGGCGCTTTCTTT	CASTVEGDGGGAFF
TRBV14	TRBJ1-3	-	TGTGCCAGCAGCCAAGGTGGAGGGTTCAGAAACACCATATATTTT	CASSQGGGFRNTIYF
TRBV25-1	TRBJ2-1	-	TGTGCCAGCGCAGCGCCGAGCTCCTACAATGAGCAGTTCTTC	CASAAPSSYNEQFF
TRBV9	TRBJ2-1	-	TGTGCCAGCAGCCCAGACTACAATGAGCAGTTCTTC	CASSPDYNEQFF
TRBV7-8	TRBJ2-1	TRBD2	TGTGCCAGCAGCCCGCGGACTAGCGGGAGGGCCGGAGATGAGCAGTTCTTC	CASSPRTSGRAGDEQFF
TRBV5-1	TRBJ1-1	TRBD1	TGCGCCAGCAGCTATGGACAGGGAGAAGCTTTCTTT	CASSYGQGEAFF
TRBV7-2	TRBJ2-2	-	TGTGCCAGCAGCCCCCGGAAGGGTAGCGGAAACGGGGAGCTGTTTTTT	CASSPRKGSGNGELFF
TRBV6-5	TRBJ1-2	-	TGTGCCAGCAGTCCTTTACAGAGATCGAACTATGGCTACACCTTC	CASSPLQRSNYGYTF
TRBV6-6	TRBJ1-6	-	TGTGCCAGCAGTTACGGGCCCGACAATTCACCCCTCCACTTT	CASSYGPDNSPLHF
TRBV7-6	TRBJ2-3	TRBD2	TGTGCCAGCAGCTCGAACGGTGCGGGAGGGACAGATACGCAGTATTTT	CASSSNGAGGTDTQYF
TRBV11-3	TRBJ1-3	TRBD1	TGTGCCAGCAGCCCCGGACAGGGGCCTGGAAACACCATATATTTT	CASSPGQGPGNTIYF
TRBV7-9	TRBJ2-1	TRBD1	TGTGCCAGCAGGGATCCGGGACAGGGAGGGAATGAGCAGTTCTTC	CASRDPGQGGNEQFF
TRBV10-1	TRBJ2-1	TRBD2	TGCGCCAGCAGTTCGACTAGCGCCTACAATGAGCAGTTCTTC	CASSSTSAYNEQFF
TRBV10-3	TRBJ1-2	TRBD1	TGTGCCATCAGTGCCGGCGGACAGGGGAACTATGGCTACACCTTC	CAISAGGQGNYGYTF
TRBV2	TRBJ2-1	TRBD2	TGTGCCAGCAGTGAAGAAGGTAGCGGGAACTACAATGAGCAGTTCTTC	CASSEEGSGNYNEQFF
TRBV6-1	TRBJ1-5	-	TGTGCCAGCAGTGAACAGGCTACAGGGAACAATCAGCCCCAGCATTTT	CASSEQATGNNQPQHF
TRBV10-3	TRBJ1-2	-	TGTGCCATCAGTGAGTCTGTTAGGGGAATGGACGGCTACACCTTC	CAISESVRGMDGYTF
TRBV4-3	TRBJ1-4	TRBD1	TGCGCCAGCACCTTACAGGGGTCTAATGAAAAACTGTTTTTT	CASTLQGSNEKLFF